This T cell receptor beta chain is from a study of cytomegalovirus exposure and HLA in healthy donors. General study findings and limits: Association of 16,951 TCR beta sequences with HLA alleles was found at 0.05 false discovery rate in a later analysis. Per a prior analysis, the majority of TCR beta V segments were productive roughly 87% or roughly 30% of the time. The analysis excluded some indistinguishable V segments, including TRBV6-2 and TRBV6-3.

With respect to this clone: The antigen remains undetermined. Other DNA sequences in the sample encode the same CDR3.

A multiplex PCR was run with 60 Vbeta primers and 13 Jbeta primers. Profiled with immunoSEQ multiplex PCR; TCRdb holds only in-frame clones, not every one. The table has 45,000 to 55,000 clones, roughly 60% seen once. Trimming removed 6 bases from V and 3 bases from J, with 11 bases in between. Per germline, CDR1 MNHEY and CDR2 SVGAGI. There are 13 residues in the CDR3. The chain is built from TRBV6-5 and TRBJ1-1; perhaps TRBD1 as D (6 bases). The sequence derives from a human donor in good health. Sequenced: PBMCs. The CDR3 sequence: CASRRTGYTEAFF. The DNA for the CDR3 is TGTGCCAGCAGGAGAACAGGGTACACTGAAGCTTTCTTT.